This T cell receptor beta chain came from a study of cytomegalovirus exposure and HLA in healthy donors. The overall study: Early on, a data release was issued that held 80 million to 90 million unique TCRs from HLA-typed donors. Study-wide findings and caveats: Rarity held for most TCR sequences, but there were some public TCRs that occurred in many donors. It was in a later analysis that TCR association rates were seen to vary by HLA locus, highest for DRB1 and lowest for HLA-C.

In this sample, this clone turned up a few times. Its antigen is as yet unknown. CDR1 is MNHNS and CDR2 is SASEGT in the germline V gene. The CDR3 contains 14 residues. Trimming removed 3 bases at V and 5 bases at J, with 11 bases between. Researchers ran the PCR with 60 Vbeta and 13 Jbeta primers. The method was immunoSEQ multiplex PCR; TCRdb's version includes in-frame clones alone and lacks a portion of them. Of about 240,000 clones in the sample, around 80% are singletons; the top ten hold less than 0.6%. The sample was PBMCs. V is TRBV6-1 and J is TRBJ1-5, with D maybe TRBD1 (6 bases). The receptor was derived from a boy younger than 18 in good health and CMV-seronegative. The CDR3 loop reads CASSEGGQDQPQHF. DNA for the CDR3: TGTGCCAGCAGTGAGGGGGGGCAGGATCAGCCCCAGCATTTT.